This T cell receptor beta chain originates from a study of cytomegalovirus exposure and HLA in healthy donors. A remark on this clone: Its antigen is as yet unknown.

In the PCR, 60 Vbeta and 13 Jbeta primers were used. Measured with immunoSEQ multiplex PCR; TCRdb has only the in-frame clones, and not every one. The table lists 140,000 to 150,000 clones, 76% of them singletons. Healthy people donating bone marrow made up the donors. Broader study findings: In a later analysis, HLA-associated TCR beta chains were more clonally expanded than equally common others. Among donors in an Asian-associated ancestry cluster, a later analysis reportedly found fewer N-insertions than the roughly 610-donor mean.

Sequenced input: PBMCs. The TCR comes from a woman aged 40 to 50 in good health and CMV-seronegative.

CDR3 protein: CASSEEDRRPWPQYF. In nucleotides, the CDR3 is TGTGCCAGTAGCGAAGAGGACAGGCGGCCCTGGCCACAGTACTTC. This chain connects TRBV19 to TRBJ2-7, with 7 bases fitting TRBD1. V was pared by 6 bases and J by 10 bases, with 18 bases of the junction left unmatched. The CDR3 length is 15 residues. Germline CDR1 LNHDA, CDR2 SQIVND (reference sequence).